This T cell receptor (beta chain) was obtained from a study of PD-L1 blockade in urothelial cancer. Turning to the study itself: T cells numbered a median of about 140,000 in the blood samples.

This table comes from immunoSEQ multiplex PCR, and its TCRdb copy is limited to in-frame clones, with some not included. This table holds some 110,000 clones, around 93% found once. Regarding time point: peripheral blood 6 weeks after treatment start. The V and J ends lost 5 bases and 1 base respectively, with 8 bases between them. The length of the CDR3 is 13 residues. CDR1 is SGHTA and CDR2 is FQGNSA in the germline V gene. This TCR was recovered from a man aged 60-69 years with urothelial cancer. This chain uses TRBV7-2 with TRBJ1-1; maybe TRBD1 (5 bases). The starting material was PBMCs, obtained around atezolizumab (anti-PD-L1) treatment. The CDR3 DNA reads TGTGCCAGCAGCATTACAGGGAACACTGAAGCTTTCTTT. This codes for CASSITGNTEAFF.